This record covers a single T cell receptor (beta chain). Its antigen is currently unknown. Germline trimming cut 4 bases from V and 2 bases from J; bases unmatched to any gene: 6. Germline values: CDR1 LGHNA, CDR2 YSLEER. The CDR3 contains 15 residues. Sorting based on CD45RO/CCR7/CD25/CD127/CD95/CD27 separated CD4+ naive, central memory, regulatory and stem cell-like memory cells. The sample belongs to a study of beta chain features in type 1 diabetes. Findings and caveats of the study: Among patients, naive, central memory and Treg TCRB repertoires appeared more similar than among healthy donors. In all four CD4+ subsets, TCRB CDR3 length was significantly, moderately reduced in type 1 diabetes.

Expressed TCRB transcripts were sequenced because the entire RNA isolate underwent reverse transcription. Generated by immunoSEQ multiplex PCR, the TCRdb table keeps only in-frame clones and is missing some. In the table there are 220,000 or so clones, approximately 70% of which are singletons. The TCR was taken from a man aged 25 to 40 in good health. The genes are TRBV4-3 and TRBJ2-7; TRBD1 aligns across 9 bases. The sample taken for sequencing was naive CD4+ T cells from blood. DNA of the CDR3: TGCGCCAGCAGCCCTGGGGACAGGGTCCCCTACGAGCAGTACTTC. Its translation is CASSPGDRVPYEQYF.